This entry lists 3 T cell receptor beta chains sequenced from one sample in a study of T cell responses to AZD1222 COVID-19 vaccine. Profiling relied on immunoSEQ multiplex PCR, and the TCRdb table lists in-frame clones only, not all of them. The sample consists of 100,000 to 150,000 clones, around 93% of them appearing once. The starting material was peripheral blood, obtained 28 days after the second AZD1222 dose. These receptors were taken from an adult who received the AZD1222 COVID-19 vaccine.

The chain has TRBV27 and TRBJ2-7, with TRBD1 as a possible D gene (6 bases). CDR3 size: 13 residues. Germline CDR1 is MNHEY and CDR2 is SMNVEV (reference sequence). Trimming stripped 5 bases from V and 6 bases from J, with 14 bases between. The CDR3 DNA sequence: TGTGCCAGCAGTGGTCCAGGGGCGGGCGAGCAGTACTTC. As protein: CASSGPGAGEQYF.

The rearrangement uses TRBV11-2 and TRBJ1-4; D possibly corresponds to TRBD1 (6 bases). Trimming stripped 1 base from V and 6 bases from J, with 12 bases between. The CDR3 length is 15 residues. Germline V lookup: CDR1 SGHAT, CDR2 FQNNGV. In DNA form, the CDR3 reads TGTGCCAGCAGCTTAGTTTATGCAGGGGATGAAAAACTGTTTTTT. Amino acids: CASSLVYAGDEKLFF.

This clone has just a few counts. This chain joins TRBV6-5 and TRBJ1-2, with D possibly matching TRBD1 (5 bases). V was cut by 6 bases and J by 8 bases, with 19 bases left in between. CDR1 MNHEY and CDR2 SVGAGI come from the germline V gene. The CDR3 sequence is 14 residues long. CDR3 sequence reads: CASRSRAMAWGYTF. The DNA for the CDR3 is TGTGCCAGCAGGAGCAGGGCGATGGCGTGGGGCTACACCTTC.